This T cell receptor beta chain was profiled in a study of CD8+ T cells in alopecia areata (dated by TCRdb to about 2018). About the study as a whole: The treated patients, all with moderate-to-severe alopecia areata, were enrolled in an open-label pilot trial of oral tofacitinib given at 5 to 10 mg twice daily. Tofacitinib was given for 6 to 18 months, followed by 6 months of follow-up off drug to assess delayed response and recurrence. The study used high-throughput TCRbeta sequencing to examine T cell clonal expansion in alopecia areata, in both the C3H/HeJ mouse model and human patients. Scalp tissue and sorted CD4+ and CD8+ peripheral blood T cells from patchy and totalis/universalis alopecia areata patients and from healthy controls were covered by human TCRbeta sequencing. Biopsies were taken from tofacitinib-treated patients at baseline and again at 4 and 24 weeks into treatment, and several of those patients also had a later scalp biopsy. Scalp clonality was compared across normal scalp (n=4), patchy alopecia areata scalp (n=8), and alopecia totalis/universalis scalp (n=8). RNA came from the PAXgene miRNA kit for fixed scalp, the miRNeasy kit for PBMCs, and the RNeasy kit for mouse skin. TCRbeta CDR3 regions were amplified by immunoSEQ multiplex PCR using 35 Vbeta forward and 13 Jbeta reverse primers.

Remarks on this clone: Its antigen is not yet known. Base qualities are missing; no much larger clone stands one base away.

For CDR1 and CDR2, the germline V gene lists SGHVS and FQNEAQ. The CDR3 contains 18 residues, cysteine and phenylalanine counted. Only the CDR3 region is kept as DNA, spanning 54 bases read in frame from base 1. Trimming takes 6 bases off V and 6 bases off J; junction bases not matched to a gene: 20. Overall study outcomes, separate from this receptor: Lesional scalp, especially in alopecia totalis/universalis, showed higher clonality and more expanded CD8+ clones than normal scalp, suggesting antigenic drive. Resident alphabeta T cells in normal human skin are also sequenced, complicating scalp TCR repertoire analysis, unlike mouse skin dominated by gammadelta T cells. TCR sequences shared between patients were less clear than in mice, possibly partly because of HLA diversity in the patient population.

The sample's time point label, in plain terms: baseline before oral tofacitinib. Lesional scalp punch biopsies and peripheral blood were collected from alopecia areata patients. PBMCs were isolated by density centrifugation and stained for CD3, CD4 and CD8, after which CD4+ and CD8+ T cells were sorted on a FACSAria. To prepare the library, the immunoSEQ multiplex PCR assay was applied. To provide template for TCR sequencing, every sample had RNA extracted and reverse transcribed into cDNA. First-strand cDNA was synthesized with SuperScript III using a 2:1 mix of oligo-dT and random hexamers. A synthetic immune receptor repertoire was used to gauge amplification bias, and whatever bias remained was removed computationally. The paper's data handling went like this. After raw reads were preprocessed to remove errors, the CDR3 was defined following IMGT conventions as running from the conserved cysteine to phenylalanine. Clonality was computed by normalizing Shannon entropy by log2 of the number of productive unique TCRs and subtracting the result from 1. Whether each scalp clone was CD4 or CD8 was inferred by checking scalp TCRbeta sequences against the CD4 and CD8 repertoires from sorted blood. TCRdb carries this immuneACCESS record with in-frame sequences only. Its versions omit some clonotypes, under half of them owing to an unresolved V gene in the studies checked, with the rest unexplained. The DNA gave D and trimming, while V, J and clone size come from that table. In all, the sample holds 45,000 to 70,000 clones, and almost 97% of those were seen once. Of the sample, 20% to 30% falls within the top ten clones.

This TCR was sampled from a human donor with alopecia areata. Source: CD8+ T cells sorted from blood, taken at week 0. The chain was built from TRBV7-8 and TRBJ1-1; TRBD1 agrees with 9 junctional bases. The bases read TGTGCCAGCAGTTACCTCGGGACAGGGCCTTCTTTGTGGGCTGAAGCTTTCTTT. Protein translation: CASSYLGTGPSLWAEAFF.